The 16 T cell receptor beta chains below all came from one sample that was sequenced in a study of CD8 T cells in Susac syndrome. Reverse transcription of roughly 0.5 to 1 ug RNA was performed with random hexamers. TCRdb used MiXCR to reprocess the immunoSEQ multiplex PCR reads, holding one entry per CDR3 protein. The sample has about 120,000 distinct CDR3 sequences, around 94% seen once. The sequencing input was CD8+ T cells from PBMCs. The receptors were sampled from a human donor with Susac syndrome.

The chain employs TRBV5-1 and TRBJ1-2; 9 bases agree with TRBD1. Germline V gene data show CDR1 as SGHRS and CDR2 as YFSETQ. CDR3 length equals 16 residues. Losses at the gene ends were 5 bases for V and 3 bases for J; bases not matched to a gene: 11. The CDR3 nucleotides are TGCGCCAGCAGATACAGTACAGGGGGCGCGGACTATGGCTACACCTTC. It yields the protein CASRYSTGGADYGYTF.

The chain recombines TRBV12-3 or TRBV12-4 with TRBJ1-2; D possibly corresponds to TRBD1 (5 bases). The CDR3 consists of 14 residues. V lost 6 bases and J 4 bases, leaving 15 bases between the germline ends. The DNA of the CDR3 is TGTGCCAGCAGGTCGGACACGTTGTTCTATGGCTACACCTTC. It encodes CASRSDTLFYGYTF.

The chain recombines TRBV29-1 with TRBJ2-2; possible D gene TRBD2, 5 bases. Trimming took 0 bases from V and 0 from J, leaving 5 bases between them. CDR1 is SQVTM and CDR2 is ANQGSEA in the germline V gene. The CDR3 has 14 amino acids. In DNA, the CDR3 is TGCAGCGTTGAAGAGGACTCGAACACCGGGGAGCTGTTTTTT. This sequence encodes CSVEEDSNTGELFF.

The rearrangement uses TRBV6-2 or TRBV6-3 and TRBJ1-5; perhaps TRBD1 as D (5 bases). CDR3 length: 13 amino acids. Germline CDR1 is MNHEY and CDR2 is SVGEGT. The V gene lost 11 bases and the J gene lost 7 bases, with 18 bases spanning the gap. The CDR3 is CAVRSVGDQPQHF. As DNA, the CDR3 is TGTGCCGTGCGCTCGGTGGGGGACCAGCCCCAGCATTTT.

V usage is TRBV29-1 and J usage is TRBJ2-3; 10 bases map to TRBD2. Germline CDR1 SQVTM, CDR2 ANQGSEA. The J segment lost 0 bases and the V segment lost 1 base, leaving 10 bases of the junction unmatched. CDR3 size: 18 residues. DNA of the CDR3: TGCAGCGTTGAAGGTGAACTAGCGGGGACCTCTAGCACAGATACGCAGTATTTT. Protein product: CSVEGELAGTSSTDTQYF.

This clonotype was seen once. The chain has TRBV2 and TRBJ2-3; 9 bases map to TRBD2. CDR1 is SNHLY, CDR2 FYNNEI, per germline. This CDR3 spans 15 amino acids. J lost 5 bases, V lost 1 base, and 4 bases had no gene match. The CDR3 is CASSEGIAGEDTQYF. The CDR3 DNA sequence: TGTGCCAGCAGTGAAGGGATAGCGGGGGAAGATACGCAGTATTTT.

This clonotype was counted only a few times. The chain links TRBV18 to TRBJ2-5; D uncertain. CDR3 length: 13 residues. Per the germline V gene, CDR1 is KGHSH and CDR2 is LQKENI. V was cut by 3 bases and J by 5 bases, with 10 bases left in between. CDR3 loop: CASSPPLGETQYF. CDR3 in DNA: TGTGCCAGCTCACCTCCCCTGGGGGAGACCCAGTACTTC.

J is TRBJ2-7 and V is TRBV4-2; 7 bases align to TRBD2. V was clipped by 1 base and J by 0 bases; unmatched bases: 9. In germline, CDR1 is LGHNA, CDR2 YNFKEQ. The CDR3 extends over 17 amino acids. The CDR3 DNA sequence: TGTGCCAGCAGCCAAGGCCTAGCGGAAGGGAGCTCCTACGAGCAGTACTTC. Translation: CASSQGLAEGSSYEQYF.

This clonotype was picked up one time. The chain is built from TRBV2 and TRBJ2-5; the D gene is possibly TRBD2 (5 bases). CDR1 and CDR2 from the germline V gene are SNHLY and FYNNEI. The V gene lost 2 bases and the J gene lost 4 bases, with 14 bases spanning the gap. The CDR3 length is 15 residues. The CDR3 loop is CASSESLDSGETQYF. CDR3 DNA sequence: TGTGCCAGCAGTGAAAGTCTGGACTCGGGAGAGACCCAGTACTTC.

The chain combines TRBV29-1 with TRBJ2-3; D not certain. This CDR3 contains 10 residues. Germline CDR1 and CDR2: SQVTM and ANQGSEA. Trimming pared 6 bases from V and 2 bases from J, leaving 3 bases between. The chain's CDR3 is CSVYTDTQYF. DNA for the CDR3: TGCAGCGTGTACACAGATACGCAGTATTTT.

The rearrangement uses TRBV9 and TRBJ2-5; D remains ambiguous. The germline V and J ends were trimmed by 4 bases and 3 bases, with 10 bases remaining between them. This CDR3 is built from 13 residues. Germline CDR1 is SGDLS and CDR2 is YYNGEE. CDR3 in amino acids: CASSPPLKETQYF. Written as DNA, the CDR3 is TGTGCCAGCAGCCCACCGCTGAAAGAGACCCAGTACTTC.

CDR3 nucleotides: TGCAGCCGGGCGGGGGCACCAGCGGATACGCAGTATTTT. Protein product: CSRAGAPADTQYF. V is TRBV29-1 and J is TRBJ2-3, with D perhaps matching TRBD2 (7 bases). This CDR3 spans 13 amino acids. CDR1 and CDR2 (germline): SQVTM, ANQGSEA. V was shortened by 8 bases and J by 6 bases, with 18 bases between the two germline ends.

This chain links TRBV3-1 with TRBJ2-7; D is unresolved. Germline-derived CDR1 and CDR2 are LGHDT and YNNKEL (reference sequence). Deletions cut 2 bases from V and 5 bases from J, with 7 bases between. This CDR3 is built from 12 residues. The CDR3 spells CASSQYRDEQYF. CDR3 DNA: TGTGCCAGCAGCCAATACCGGGACGAGCAGTACTTC.

V usage is TRBV20-1 and J usage is TRBJ1-2; tentative D call: TRBD1 (6 bases). Trimming took 3 bases from V and 11 from J, leaving 16 bases between them. Germline V CDR1 and CDR2: DFQATT, SNEGSKA (reference sequence). The CDR3 sequence is 12 residues long. Written as DNA, the CDR3 is TGCAGTGCTAGGCCAACAGGGACGTCTTACACCTTC. Translating gives CSARPTGTSYTF.

The CDR3 spells CSVVSRGDSGANVLTF. As DNA, the CDR3 is TGCAGCGTTGTTTCTCGGGGGGACTCTGGGGCCAACGTCCTGACTTTC. This chain connects TRBV29-1 to TRBJ2-6; TRBD2 matches 7 bases. J lost 0 bases, V lost 4 bases, and 6 bases had no gene match. Germline CDR1 SQVTM, CDR2 ANQGSEA. This CDR3 region has 16 residues.

The chain combines TRBV29-1 with TRBJ1-1; 8 bases line up with TRBD1. There are 12 residues in the CDR3. The V gene's germline CDR1 is SQVTM and CDR2 ANQGSEA. Trimming at V came to 1 base and at J to 9 bases, leaving 4 bases not matched to a gene. CDR3 sequence: CSVEGTGPQAFF. The CDR3 nucleotides are TGCAGCGTTGAAGGGACAGGGCCGCAAGCTTTCTTT.